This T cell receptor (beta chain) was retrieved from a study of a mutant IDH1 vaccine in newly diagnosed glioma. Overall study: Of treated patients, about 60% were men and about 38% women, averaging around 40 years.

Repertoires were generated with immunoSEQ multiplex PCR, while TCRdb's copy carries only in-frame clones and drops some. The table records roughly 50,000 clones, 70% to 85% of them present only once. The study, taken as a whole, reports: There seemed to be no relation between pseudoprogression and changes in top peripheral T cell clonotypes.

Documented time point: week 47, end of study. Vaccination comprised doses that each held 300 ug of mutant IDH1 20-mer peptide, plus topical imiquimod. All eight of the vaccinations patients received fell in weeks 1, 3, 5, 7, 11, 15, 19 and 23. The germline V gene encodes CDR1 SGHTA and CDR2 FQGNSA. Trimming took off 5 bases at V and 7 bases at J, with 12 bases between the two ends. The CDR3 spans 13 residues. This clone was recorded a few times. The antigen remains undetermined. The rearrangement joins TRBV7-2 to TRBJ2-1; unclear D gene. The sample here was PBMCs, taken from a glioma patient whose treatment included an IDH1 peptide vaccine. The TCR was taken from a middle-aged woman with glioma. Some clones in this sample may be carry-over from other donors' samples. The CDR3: CASSPRVGNEQFF. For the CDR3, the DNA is TGTGCCAGCAGCCCCCGGGTAGGGAATGAGCAGTTCTTC.